The TCR beta chain described here comes from a study of OX40 agonist ivuxolimab in advanced cancers. Germline V CDR1 and CDR2: MDHEN, SYDVKM. The CDR3 extends over 14 amino acids. Trimming took 2 bases from V and 8 from J, leaving 13 bases between them. Using immunoSEQ multiplex PCR, the repertoire was profiled, and TCRdb retains in-frame clones only, with some absent. This sample carries 95,000 to 150,000 clones, about 93% of them seen once, and the ten largest clones take less than 0.2%. The J gene is TRBJ2-1, the V gene TRBV28; TRBD2 might be the D (6 bases). The material was CD4+ or CD8+ T cells sorted from blood, obtained in a trial of the OX40 agonist ivuxolimab. This receptor was obtained from an adult with an advanced solid tumor such as melanoma, head and neck, liver or kidney cancer. As DNA, the CDR3 is TGTGCCAGCAGTTTAGCGGGACGAAACGATGAGCAGTTCTTC. As protein: CASSLAGRNDEQFF.